This T cell receptor beta chain was observed in a study of response to subunit inactivated influenza vaccine. This clonotype was found a few times. This CDR3 has 14 amino acids. The germline V gene has CDR1 SEHNR and CDR2 FQNEAQ (reference sequence). V dropped 3 bases and J dropped 0 bases, with 8 bases sitting between them. TCRdb itself ran the RT-PCR reads through MiXCR, one entry per CDR3 protein. The data hold about 650,000 distinct CDR3 sequences, with 15% to 17% observed a single time. The clonotype originates from a man between 50 and 59 years old who received an inactivated influenza vaccine. Sequences were derived from PBMCs from blood, sampled 11 to 12 days after vaccination. This rearrangement joins TRBV7-9 to TRBJ2-5, with a weak D call TRBD2 (5 bases). In DNA form, the CDR3 reads TGTGCCAGCAGCTTTCCAGCGGACCAAGAGACCCAGTACTTC. Its protein product is CASSFPADQETQYF. The entire variable domain, with the rest obtained from reference TRBV7-9 and TRBJ2-5, is as follows: DTGVSQNPRHKITKRGQNVTFRCDPISEHNRLYWYRQTLGQGPEFLTYFQNEAQLEKSRLLSDRFSAERPKGSFSTLEIQRTEQGDSAMYLCASSFPADQETQYFGPGTRLLVL.